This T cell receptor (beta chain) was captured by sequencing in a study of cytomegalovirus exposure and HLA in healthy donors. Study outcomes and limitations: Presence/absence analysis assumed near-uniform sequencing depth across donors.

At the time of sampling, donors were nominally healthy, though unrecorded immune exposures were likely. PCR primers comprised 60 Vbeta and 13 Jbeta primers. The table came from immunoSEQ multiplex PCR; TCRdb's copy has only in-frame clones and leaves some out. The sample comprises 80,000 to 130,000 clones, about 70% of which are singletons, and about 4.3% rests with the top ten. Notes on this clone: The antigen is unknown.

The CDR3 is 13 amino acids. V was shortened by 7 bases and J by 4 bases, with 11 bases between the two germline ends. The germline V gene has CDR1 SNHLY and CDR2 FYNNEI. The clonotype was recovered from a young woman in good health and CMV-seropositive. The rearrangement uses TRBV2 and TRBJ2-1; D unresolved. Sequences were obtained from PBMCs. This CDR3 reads CASNLVLYNEQFF. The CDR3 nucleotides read TGTGCCAGCAATCTAGTACTGTACAATGAGCAGTTCTTC.